Listed below are T cell receptor beta chains from one sample, sequenced in a study of blood T cell repertoires in COVID-19. Assay: immunoSEQ multiplex PCR; the TCRdb copy retains only in-frame clones and omits some. The sample includes tens of thousands of clones, almost 85% of them seen just once. Sequencing was done on a sample of peripheral blood. The receptors originated from a human donor in a cohort sampled during active COVID-19. CDR3s include the opening cysteine and the closing phenylalanine or tryptophan.

j_gene	v_gene	CDR3aa
TRBJ2-1	TRBV10-3	CAISVSNQGSEQFF
TRBJ2-7	TRBV7-9	CASSLTDRYEQYF
TRBJ1-5	TRBV25-1	CASTGGGNQPQHF
TRBJ1-2	TRBV6-5	CASSYGGGSNYGYTF
TRBJ1-1	TRBV5-1	CASSFLKNTEAFF
TRBJ2-2	TRBV14	CASSNRDRGVRGTGELFF
TRBJ1-3	TRBV7-9	CASRQSISGNTIYF
TRBJ2-5	TRBV5-6	CASSSGLAGIGGTQYF
TRBJ2-5	TRBV18	CASSPPGGRETQYF
TRBJ2-1	TRBV29-1	CSVSRGGAFEQFF
TRBJ1-6	TRBV7-9	CASSLTGSNSPLHF
TRBJ1-2	TRBV3-1/TRBV3-2	CASSQIGGYGYTF
TRBJ2-4	TRBV4-1	CASSQDPAGGKNIQYF
TRBJ2-1	TRBV7-6	CASSSSSGSYNEQFF
TRBJ1-1	TRBV5-4	CASSFVGADTEAFF
TRBJ2-2	TRBV5-4	CASSLGQGANTGELFF
TRBJ1-5	TRBV18	CASSPTTGANQPQHF
TRBJ2-7	TRBV19	CASSEDRGIYEQYF
TRBJ2-2	TRBV19	CASSRMPQGANTGELFF
TRBJ2-6	TRBV7-2	CASSLVGTGFGGANVLTF
TRBJ2-7	TRBV7-3	CASSRGTGNYEQYF
TRBJ2-7	TRBV6-2/TRBV6-3	CASSYSSGGIYEQYF
TRBJ1-1	TRBV7-9	CASEVSGTAPRRAFF
TRBJ2-7	TRBV20-1	CSASPTSAYEQYF
TRBJ2-7	TRBV6-2/TRBV6-3	CASSPPGTPLKQYF
TRBJ2-7	TRBV6-6	CASSGRLAGGSNEQYF
TRBJ1-1	TRBV6-5	CASSYGTGDSEAFF
TRBJ2-6	TRBV11-2	CASSSYDSSHSGANVLTF
TRBJ1-2	TRBV20-1	CSASNRDGGYTF
TRBJ2-7	TRBV5-6	CASSWQAGAEQYF
TRBJ1-2	TRBV18	CASSPTGTGGADGYTF
TRBJ2-3	TRBV3-1/TRBV3-2	CASSQVGGGPTDTQYF
TRBJ2-2	TRBV6-5	CASILTTNTGELFF